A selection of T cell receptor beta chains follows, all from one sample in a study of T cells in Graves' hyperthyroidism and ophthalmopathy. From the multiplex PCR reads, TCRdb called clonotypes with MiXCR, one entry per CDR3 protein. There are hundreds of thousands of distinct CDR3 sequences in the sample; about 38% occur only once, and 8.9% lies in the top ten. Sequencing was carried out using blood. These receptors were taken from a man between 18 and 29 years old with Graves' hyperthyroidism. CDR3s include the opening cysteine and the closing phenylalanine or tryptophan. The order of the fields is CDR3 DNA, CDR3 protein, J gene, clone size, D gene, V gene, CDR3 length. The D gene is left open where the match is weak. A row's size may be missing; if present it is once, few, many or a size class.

TGTGCCAGCAGTGTGGTCGGACAGACAGAAGAGACCCAGTACTTC,CASSVVGQTEETQYF,TRBJ2-5,few,-,TRBV2,15
TGCGCCAGCAGCTTGGAAGGGACAGGGGCCCTTGTAGTTGAAGCTTTCTTT,CASSLEGTGALVVEAFF,TRBJ1-1,few,TRBD1,TRBV5-1,17
TGTGCCATCAGTCTTACAGGGGACACAAACACTGAAGCTTTCTTT,CAISLTGDTNTEAFF,TRBJ1-1,once,TRBD1,TRBV10-3,15
TGCAGCGTGATCGGCCTGGGGGTGTCCTACGAGCAGTACTTC,CSVIGLGVSYEQYF,TRBJ2-7,-,-,TRBV29-1,14
TGTGCCAGCAGTTTATCATTGGAGACCCAGTACTTC,CASSLSLETQYF,TRBJ2-5,many,-,TRBV12-3/TRBV12-4,12
TGTGCCAGCCATTCGGACACTGGAGACTACGAGCAGTACTTC,CASHSDTGDYEQYF,TRBJ2-7,once,-,TRBV7-9,14
TGTGCCAGCAGGAGGACAGGGGGGAATGAAAAACTGTTTTTT,CASRRTGGNEKLFF,TRBJ1-4,-,TRBD1,TRBV12-3/TRBV12-4,14
TGCGCCAGCAGCTTTTTGGACAGGGACGGCGGGGAGCTGTTTTTT,CASSFLDRDGGELFF,TRBJ2-2,few,TRBD1,TRBV5-1,15
TGCGCCAGCAGCCAAGAACTAGCGGGAGGAGAGCAGTACTTC,CASSQELAGGEQYF,TRBJ2-7,-,TRBD2,TRBV4-3,14
TGTGCCAGCAGATCGGGACAGGCCTATAATTCACCCCTCCACTTT,CASRSGQAYNSPLHF,TRBJ1-6,-,TRBD1,TRBV10-3,15
TGTGCCAGCACCCATGTCGGCACCTCCTACGAGCAGTACTTC,CASTHVGTSYEQYF,TRBJ2-7,few,-,TRBV7-8,14
TGCGCCAGCAGCCCCACTCGGACAGGGCGGGATTCACCCCTCCACTTT,CASSPTRTGRDSPLHF,TRBJ1-6,-,TRBD1,TRBV5-1,16
TGCGCCAGCAGCTACTACAGGGCAGGAGAGCAGCACTTC,CASSYYRAGEQHF,TRBJ2-7,once,-,TRBV19,13
TGTGCCAGTAAGACGGACGCCGGGGAGCTGTTTTTT,CASKTDAGELFF,TRBJ2-2,-,-,TRBV19,12
TGTGCCAGCAGCTTAGACAGGGATCAGACCCAGTACTTC,CASSLDRDQTQYF,TRBJ2-5,few,-,TRBV7-2,13
TGTGCCAGCAGTCCCCCGGGAGCCGGGGAGCTGTTTTTT,CASSPPGAGELFF,TRBJ2-2,-,-,TRBV2,13
TGTGCCAGTTCCGGACAGAATTTTTACGAGCAGTACTTC,CASSGQNFYEQYF,TRBJ2-7,-,-,TRBV24-1,13
TGCAGCGTTGAAGACCTCGGACTAGCGGGAGACCGAGAGACCCAGTACTTC,CSVEDLGLAGDRETQYF,TRBJ2-5,few,TRBD2,TRBV29-1,17
TGCGCCAGCAGTGCGAAGGGGGCGCGTTTTTCCCACTCGGACTTT,CASSAKGARFSHSDF,TRBJ1-6,-,TRBD1,TRBV10-1,15